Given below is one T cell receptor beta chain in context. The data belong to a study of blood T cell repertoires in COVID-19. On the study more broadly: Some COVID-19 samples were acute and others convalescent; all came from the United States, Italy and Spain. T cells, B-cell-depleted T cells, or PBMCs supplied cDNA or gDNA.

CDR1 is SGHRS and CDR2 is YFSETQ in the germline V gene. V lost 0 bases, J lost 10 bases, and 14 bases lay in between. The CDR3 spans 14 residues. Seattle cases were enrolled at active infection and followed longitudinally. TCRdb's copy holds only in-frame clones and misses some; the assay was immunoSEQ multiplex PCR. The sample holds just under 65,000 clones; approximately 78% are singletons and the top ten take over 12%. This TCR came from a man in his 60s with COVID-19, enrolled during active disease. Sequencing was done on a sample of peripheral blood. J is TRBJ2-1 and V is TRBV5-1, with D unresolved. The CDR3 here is CASSLDTAFGEQFF. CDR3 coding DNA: TGCGCCAGCAGCTTGGACACTGCCTTCGGGGAGCAGTTCTTC.